This TCR beta chain was documented in a study of identifying expanded T cells in peripheral blood. Healthy donors had no documented immune events, such as infections, while sampled. Study-level findings and limits: Across healthy donors, higher total template counts meant significantly greater approximately 2-week count variance. Over approximately two and four weeks, about 15 and 19 clones changed, versus around 1.3 between replicates.

This CDR3 has 15 residues. Losses at the gene ends were 4 bases for V and 6 bases for J; bases not matched to a gene: 6. Germline V gene sequence: CDR1 SGDLS, CDR2 YYNGEE. TCRdb's copy holds only in-frame clones and misses some; the assay was immunoSEQ multiplex PCR. The sample lists 95,000 to 100,000 clones, roughly nine tenths occurring once. This clone was picked up a small number of times. Its antigen remains unknown. The sequenced sample consisted of blood. This receptor was obtained from a person between 18 and 70 years old in good health. This sequence joins TRBV9 and TRBJ1-6; 8 positions match TRBD1. The CDR3 DNA sequence: TGTGCCAGCAGCCGACTCGGACAGGGTAATTCACCCCTCCACTTT. Its protein product is CASSRLGQGNSPLHF.